This T cell receptor (beta chain) emerged from a study of spatial heterogeneity in lung cancer. Looking at the study overall: Sequences of the beta chain were consistently detected in greater numbers than alpha-chain sequences. Study-wide results and limits: More often at tumor resection than at routine follow-up, ubiquitous expanded tumor TCRs were detected in the blood.

Noted time point: sample taken at primary tumor resection. Unsorted samples of tumor, nontumor lung or frozen PBMC had their whole RNA sequenced. Donors were some 72 untreated early-stage non-small cell lung cancer patients. This clonotype was seen at least ten times. The antigen is unknown. Unique molecular identifiers, one per molecule, were present on every TCR cDNA molecule. Each CDR3 protein gets one entry after TCRdb re-called the 5' RACE reads with MiXCR. The repertoire consists of roughly 16,000 distinct CDR3 sequences, with 20% to 25% occurring once and the leading ten covering over 15%. This CDR3 spans 14 amino acids. Germline loops: CDR1 MNHEY, CDR2 SVGAGI. Germline trimming cut 11 bases from V and 4 bases from J; bases unmatched to any gene: 12.

The sample in question was PBMCs, obtained at surgery. The V gene is TRBV6-5, the J gene TRBJ2-5; 8 bases agree with TRBD1. The receptor was isolated from a female donor with early-stage non-small cell lung cancer. CDR3 region: CACRRDRSRETQYF. The CDR3 DNA is TGTGCCTGTCGACGGGACAGGTCTCGAGAGACCCAGTACTTC.